The 26 T cell receptor beta chains presented below share a single source sample, sequenced in a study of T cells in Graves' hyperthyroidism and ophthalmopathy. Amplified TCR beta CDR3 regions derived from RNA transcripts. In the first-round RT-PCR of the TCR CDR3, the HTBI primer set was used. Using its own MiXCR run on the multiplex PCR reads, TCRdb lists one record per CDR3 protein. The sample carries about 740,000 distinct CDR3 sequences, 11% to 15% recorded once. Sample: blood. Receptors were obtained from a woman between 18 and 30 years old with Graves' hyperthyroidism.

The table lists this clonotype with a few counts. This chain joins TRBV30 and TRBJ2-7, with a weak D call TRBD2 (6 bases). V shed 2 bases and J shed 3 bases, with 14 bases lying between them. Germline CDR1 GTSNPN, CDR2 SVGIG (reference sequence). CDR3 length: 14 residues. The CDR3 here is CAWSPPREVYEQYF. As DNA, the CDR3 is TGTGCCTGGAGTCCCCCGAGGGAGGTCTACGAGCAGTACTTC.

The sample holds many counts of this clonotype. J is TRBJ2-2 and V is TRBV7-6; either TRBD1 or TRBD2 may supply D (5 bases each). This CDR3 is built from 18 residues. V was shortened by 5 bases and J by 5 bases, with 24 bases between the two germline ends. Germline-derived CDR1 and CDR2 are SGHVS and FNYEAQ. The CDR3 sequence is CASSPLPPGTDGTGELFF. DNA for the CDR3: TGTGCCAGCAGCCCCCTCCCCCCTGGGACCGACGGGACCGGGGAGCTGTTTTTT.

This clonotype was seen a handful of times. This chain joins TRBV7-2 and TRBJ1-1; D may be TRBD1 (6 bases). There are 16 residues in the CDR3. From germline, CDR1 is SGHTA and CDR2 FQGNSA. With 4 bases removed from V and 0 bases from J, the gap between germline ends came to 15 bases. For the CDR3, the DNA is TGTGCCAGCAGCTCTTGGGGGGGGGCCTTGAACACTGAAGCTTTCTTT. This codes for CASSSWGGALNTEAFF. The variable domain in full, completed from reference TRBV7-2 and TRBJ1-1, reads GAGVSQSPSNKVTEKGKDVELRCDPISGHTALYWYRQSLGQGLEFLIYFQGNSAPDKSGLPSDRFSAERTGGSVSTLTIQRTQQEDSAVYLCASSSWGGALNTEAFFGQGTRLTVV.

Many counts were recorded for this clonotype. V and J are TRBV30 and TRBJ2-7; TRBD1 matches at 9 bases. CDR3 length equals 15 residues. CDR1 and CDR2 (germline): GTSNPN, SVGIG (reference sequence). V shed 0 bases, J shed 5 bases, and the junction held 8 bases outside the gene matches. CDR3 sequence (DNA): TGTGCCTGGAGTGTCCCCGGGACAGGGTCCCACGAGCAGTACTTC. Translating gives CAWSVPGTGSHEQYF.

This clonotype came up many times. V and J are TRBV30 and TRBJ2-7, with unresolved D. Germline V gives CDR1 GTSNPN, CDR2 SVGIG (reference sequence). CDR3 size: 14 residues. With 4 bases removed from V and 0 bases from J, the gap between germline ends came to 13 bases. CDR3 protein: CAWNTGGVSYEQYF. CDR3 DNA sequence: TGTGCCTGGAATACCGGTGGGGTCTCCTACGAGCAGTACTTC.

The chain links TRBV2 to TRBJ2-6; tentatively, D is TRBD1 (5 bases). CDR1 and CDR2 (germline): SNHLY, FYNNEI. The V and J ends lost 6 bases and 3 bases respectively, with 6 bases between them. The CDR3 spans 13 residues. The CDR3 here is CASRTDGANVLTF. Here the CDR3 DNA reads TGTGCCAGCAGGACAGATGGGGCCAACGTCCTGACTTTC.

This sequence joins TRBV24-1 and TRBJ2-1; 7 bases fit TRBD1. J gave up 9 bases and V 5 bases, and 15 bases lay outside the gene matches. This CDR3 comprises 16 residues. The V gene's germline CDR1 is KGHDR and CDR2 SFDVKD. The CDR3 reads CATSGPGTATYIEQFF. CDR3 coding DNA: TGTGCCACCAGTGGTCCAGGGACAGCTACTTATATTGAGCAGTTCTTC.

There are a few counts of this clonotype. One junction end does not reproduce the germline sequence, and a read error may be involved. This chain uses TRBV28 with TRBJ1-4, with a possible D match to TRBD1 (5 bases). Germline CDR1 reads MDHEN; CDR2 reads SYDVKM. The CDR3 sequence is 16 residues long. CDR3 nucleotides: TGTGCCAGCAGTCCCGGGGCCCTCAGGGCTAATGAAGAACTGTTTTTT. Its translation is CASSPGALRANEELFF. Full variable domain (outside the CDR3, taken from reference TRBV28 and TRBJ1-4): DVKVTQSSRYLVKRTGEKVFLECVQDMDHENMFWYRQDPGLGLRLIYFSYDVKMKEKGDIPEGYSVSREKKERFSLILESASTNQTSMYLCASSPGALRANEELFFGSGTQLSVL.

The count of this clonotype is one. This sequence joins TRBV19 and TRBJ1-6; no clear D gene. Trimming removed 4 bases at V and 0 bases at J, with 10 bases between. Per the germline V gene, CDR1 is LNHDA and CDR2 is SQIVND (reference sequence). The CDR3 is 16 amino acids. CDR3 region: CASSTDGSSYNSPLHF. The CDR3 DNA reads TGTGCCAGTAGTACGGACGGGAGCTCCTATAATTCACCCCTCCACTTT.

This clonotype has just a few counts. The V and J genes are TRBV6-1 and TRBJ2-7; D is unclear. V lost 7 bases and J lost 0, with 13 bases in between. Germline V CDR1 and CDR2: MNHNS, SASEGT. The CDR3 has 14 residues. The CDR3 DNA follows: TGTGCCAGCAAGGTCTTTATAGTCTCCTACGAGCAGTACTTC. It translates to CASKVFIVSYEQYF.

In this sample, this clonotype turned up many times. V usage is TRBV20-1 and J usage is TRBJ2-1; D call uncertain. Germline CDR1 reads DFQATT; CDR2 reads SNEGSKA (reference sequence). V lost 4 bases and J 6 bases, leaving 16 bases between the germline ends. This CDR3 has 14 residues. CDR3 in amino acids: CSAITGQTPNEQFF. The CDR3 DNA reads as TGCAGTGCTATTACCGGGCAAACTCCCAATGAGCAGTTCTTC.

In its sample, this clonotype was seen many times. This chain uses TRBV5-1 with TRBJ2-2; D uncertain. This CDR3 is 15 amino acids long. V was trimmed by 4 bases and J by 6 bases, leaving 16 bases between them. Germline V gene data show CDR1 as SGHRS and CDR2 as YFSETQ. The CDR3 DNA is TGCGCCAGCAGCAGGACCCCCACGGGCCCCGGGGAGCTGTTTTTT. It specifies CASSRTPTGPGELFF. Combining the CDR3 with reference TRBV5-1 and TRBJ2-2 gives the whole variable domain KAGVTQTPRYLIKTRGQQVTLSCSPISGHRSVSWYQQTPGQGLQFLFEYFSETQRNKGNFPGRFSGRQFSNSRSEMNVSTLELGDSALYLCASSRTPTGPGELFFGEGSRLTVL.

This rearrangement joins TRBV6-1 to TRBJ2-1; 9 bases align to TRBD2. V lost 6 bases and J lost 1; bases outside the gene matches: 4. The V gene's germline CDR1 is MNHNS and CDR2 SASEGT. This CDR3 contains 15 residues. CDR3 nucleotide sequence: TGTGCCAGCAGAGAGCGGGAGGTTTCCTACAATGAGCAGTTCTTC. It codes for CASREREVSYNEQFF.

This clonotype came up many times. This chain joins TRBV6-1 and TRBJ2-7; D is uncertain. This CDR3 has 11 residues. CDR1 is MNHNS and CDR2 is SASEGT in the germline V gene. Deletions cut 4 bases from V and 1 base from J, with 2 bases between. In nucleotides, the CDR3 is TGTGCCAGCAGTGTTTCCTACGAGCAGTACTTC. Translated, it gives CASSVSYEQYF.

This clonotype was picked up a small number of times. This chain joins TRBV4-1 and TRBJ1-1; TRBD1 matches 10 bases. With 3 bases clipped from V and 1 base from J, the junction kept 11 bases outside the gene matches. The length of the CDR3 is 18 residues. Germline loops: CDR1 MGHRA, CDR2 YSYEKL. This CDR3 reads CASSHPTPGTGENTEAFF. The DNA of the CDR3 is TGCGCCAGCAGCCACCCCACCCCCGGGACAGGGGAGAACACTGAAGCTTTCTTT.

This clonotype was found many times. The rearrangement links TRBV27 to TRBJ2-7; the match to TRBD1 covers 8 bases. Germline CDR1 reads MNHEY; CDR2 reads SMNVEV (reference sequence). This CDR3 is 14 amino acids long. The V and J ends lost 3 bases and 2 bases, in that order; junction bases with no gene match: 3. The chain's CDR3 is CASSFTGGPYEQYF. The CDR3 bases are TGTGCCAGCAGTTTTACAGGGGGACCCTACGAGCAGTACTTC.

On this clonotype itself: A much larger clone lies one base from this, so it may be a read error. The CDR3 coding sequence is TGTGCCGGCAGTGACCCGCCTAGCGGGAGGAGCGAGCAGTACTTC. Translated, it gives CAGSDPPSGRSEQYF. The chain couples TRBV2 to TRBJ2-7; 11 nucleotides agree with TRBD2. The CDR3 consists of 15 residues. The V gene's germline CDR1 is SNHLY and CDR2 FYNNEI.

The chain joins TRBV2 to TRBJ2-3, with 11 bases fitting TRBD2. With 6 bases clipped from V and 2 bases from J, the junction kept 10 bases outside the gene matches. There are 17 residues in the CDR3. The germline V gene has CDR1 SNHLY and CDR2 FYNNEI. CDR3 loop: CASSLSYSGGVTDTQYF. The CDR3 coding sequence is TGTGCCAGCAGCTTATCTTATAGCGGGGGGGTCACAGATACGCAGTATTTT.

This clonotype was seen many times. This chain links TRBV2 with TRBJ2-1; 7 bases are a match to TRBD2. Germline assignment: CDR1 SNHLY and CDR2 FYNNEI. This CDR3 is 13 amino acids long. CDR3 DNA sequence: TGTGCAACCAGGGAGGGCTCCTACAATGAGCAGTTCTTC. The encoded protein is CATREGSYNEQFF.

This clonotype was detected many times. The chain joins TRBV12-3 or TRBV12-4 to TRBJ1-2; 8 bases line up with TRBD1. This CDR3 is built from 16 residues. J was trimmed by 1 base and V by 10 bases; bases with no gene match: 14. CDR3: CATIGTGVGFNYGYTF. For the CDR3, the DNA is TGTGCCACTATCGGGACAGGAGTGGGATTTAACTATGGCTACACCTTC.

This clonotype has only a few counts. V is TRBV7-2 and J is TRBJ1-4; 9 bases are shared with TRBD1. After removal of 1 base from V and 11 bases from J, the junction contained 5 bases not matched to a gene. Germline CDR1 reads SGHTA; CDR2 reads FQGNSA. This CDR3 has 14 amino acids. The DNA of the CDR3 is TGTGCCAGCAGCTTAGAACAGGGGGCCGGGAAACTGTTTTTT. Translating it yields CASSLEQGAGKLFF. Based on the CDR3 plus reference TRBV7-2 and TRBJ1-4, the full variable domain is GAGVSQSPSNKVTEKGKDVELRCDPISGHTALYWYRQSLGQGLEFLIYFQGNSAPDKSGLPSDRFSAERTGGSVSTLTIQRTQQEDSAVYLCASSLEQGAGKLFFGSGTQLSVL.

This clonotype was observed many times. V usage is TRBV3-1 and J usage is TRBJ2-3; 7 bases line up with TRBD1. The V gene end was trimmed by 3 bases and the J gene end by 5 bases; junction bases not matched to a gene: 8. The CDR3 sequence is 15 residues long. Germline V CDR1 and CDR2: LGHDT, YNNKEL (reference sequence). CDR3 nucleotides: TGTGCCAGCAGCCAGATTGACAGGGTCAGAGATACGCAGTATTTT. This translates into CASSQIDRVRDTQYF.

This clonotype was observed many times. This rearrangement joins TRBV7-9 to TRBJ2-7, with no clear D. Germline values: CDR1 SEHNR, CDR2 FQNEAQ (reference sequence). The CDR3 extends over 16 amino acids. Trimming left V 5 bases short and J 4 bases short, with 21 bases between. The CDR3 coding sequence is TGTGCCAGCAGCCGCACGGCACCCGGAAGGCAATACGAGCAGTACTTC. It codes for CASSRTAPGRQYEQYF.

This sequence joins TRBV20-1 and TRBJ1-2; D is undetermined. Trimming removed 0 bases from V and 8 bases from J, with 13 bases in between. Germline V CDR1 and CDR2: DFQATT, SNEGSKA (reference sequence). The CDR3 contains 13 residues. This CDR3 reads CSARDLLGGGYTF. CDR3 nucleotides: TGCAGTGCTAGAGATCTACTCGGCGGCGGCTACACCTTC.

This clonotype has at least ten counts. The rearrangement uses TRBV3-1 and TRBJ1-2; tentatively, D is TRBD1 (5 bases). Germline CDR1 is LGHDT and CDR2 is YNNKEL (reference sequence). The CDR3 sequence is 15 residues long. The V gene lost 2 bases and the J gene lost 2 bases, with 12 bases spanning the gap. The CDR3 sequence is CASSQSTDTNYGYTF. The CDR3 DNA is TGTGCCAGCAGCCAATCTACGGACACCAACTATGGCTACACCTTC.

This clonotype was detected only a few times. The rearrangement uses TRBV9 and TRBJ2-2; D not resolved. This CDR3 region has 15 residues. The V end was cut by 5 bases, the J end by 0 bases, with 11 bases between. Germline CDR1 reads SGDLS; CDR2 reads YYNGEE. The CDR3 loop reads CASSYWNANTGELFF. DNA for the CDR3: TGTGCCAGCAGTTACTGGAACGCGAACACCGGGGAGCTGTTTTTT.